The clone carrying this T cell receptor beta chain has a count of ten or more. What it binds is unknown. This specimen belongs to a study of identical twins. Study findings and constraints: Invariant MAIT and iNKT cells could partly confound zero-insertion analyses. Models underestimated TCR alpha sharing (out-of-frame) in monozygotic twins.

TCRdb passed the 5' RACE reads through MiXCR, listing each CDR3 protein once. The data show around 250,000 distinct CDR3 sequences, roughly 8.7% seen once. Looked up from germline, CDR1 is MNHNS and CDR2 is SASEGT. The CDR3 has 16 residues. V lost 5 bases and J lost 5, with 21 bases in between. The sample was also reused in another study, on yellow fever vaccine responses in identical twins.

This receptor was taken from a woman younger than 30 in good health. The sample taken for sequencing was CD8+ T cells sorted from blood. This chain links TRBV6-1 with TRBJ2-5; tentative D call: TRBD2 (5 bases). CDR3 region: CASSPSPTGTAETQYF. The CDR3, as DNA: TGTGCCAGCAGTCCCTCCCCGACGGGAACTGCGGAGACCCAGTACTTC.